Listed below are T cell receptor beta chains from one sample, sequenced in a study of shared clonotypes between healthy human individuals. Produced via immunoSEQ multiplex PCR; TCRdb's table is partial and in-frame only. Found here are about 2.4 million clones, 80% to 95% of them singletons; the top ten hold 0.36%. The sequencing sample was made of naive CD4+ T cells from PBMCs. The receptors were gathered from a man aged 18 to 35 in good health. Some clones in this sample may be carry-over from other donors' samples. Both conserved end residues are trimmed from each CDR3. Not every row has a clone size; where given, it reads once, few, many or a size class.

15	.	TRBV5-4	ASSQGGLAGGSETQY
9	.	TRBV20-1	SASFTGELF
12	.	TRBV6-6	ASSQDRHSQPQH
11	.	TRBV7-2	ASSLGQLYGYT
10	.	TRBV7-2	ASSLTGLGYT
13	once	TRBV4-1	ASSPRTDESYEQY
10	few	TRBV5-1	ASSLGAYEQY
12	.	TRBV6-1	ASSSPGLDYEQY
13	.	TRBV10-1	ASSVRDSIYNEQF
12	.	TRBV5-1	ASGRRDGNYEQY
10	.	TRBV15	ATSRLEDTQY
10	.	TRBV30	AWERGNTEAF
14	.	TRBV7-2	ASSLAGTGYSYEQY
11	.	TRBV7-2	ASSLGAEAPQY
11	.	TRBV7-9	ASSLEVLSGYT
12	.	TRBV6-1	ASSEYGQGVKLF
8	.	TRBV20-1	SGRGTEQY
14	once	TRBV19	ASSILSGTATGELF
13	.	TRBV5-1	ASSSGTGGPGELF
13	.	TRBV11-2	ASSLAFSGAYEQY
12	.	TRBV25-1	ASSAFQGTGELF
13	.	TRBV7-3	ASSISGLAADTQY
12	.	TRBV29-1	SVGDRGQGNTIY
14	.	TRBV19	ASSIAPIRDSYGYT
13	.	TRBV6-1	ASSELVVSFAPWV
12	.	TRBV27	ASSPDRGKVKLF
12	.	TRBV15	ATSRVGYGTVGD
13	.	TRBV5-1	ASSLVGYWDTEAF
11	.	TRBV30	AWSEDRGGTGY
14	.	TRBV7-3	ASSLTGGPVTGELF
13	.	TRBV6-1	ASREGLAITDTQY
9	.	TRBV28	ASSLVATQH
11	.	TRBV14	ASSQIMNTEAF
14	.	TRBV2	ASTDRGGSGANVLT
13	.	TRBV4-1	ASSQGRANTGELF
14	.	TRBV21-1	ASSPPRTGVEETQY
13	.	TRBV5-1	ASLQGPPNTGELF
14	.	TRBV2	ASSATRTPLGAEAF
13	.	TRBV6-1	ASSSRDRGGNEQF
11	.	TRBV6-1	ASSPGQNTEAF
9	.	TRBV30	TLRRNYGYT
15	.	TRBV19	ASTPPRGRSGANVLT
13	.	TRBV2	ASSGFGTGLYEQY
12	.	TRBV5-6	ASSLLGGAREAF